The 8 T cell receptor beta chains below come from one sample, sequenced in a study of T cells in Graves' hyperthyroidism and ophthalmopathy. RNA transcripts provided the source from which TCR beta CDR3 regions were amplified. RT-PCR in the first round (using the HTBI primer set) targeted the TCR CDR3. TCRdb reprocessed the multiplex PCR reads with MiXCR, giving one entry per CDR3 protein. The sample consists of roughly 380,000 distinct CDR3 sequences, roughly an eighth of them appearing once. Sequencing used blood. All receptors derive from a woman aged 18-29 years with Graves' hyperthyroidism.

In its sample, this clonotype was seen many times. The chain joins TRBV13 to TRBJ2-1; a possible D gene is TRBD2 (6 bases). Trimming removed 5 bases from V and 6 bases from J, with 17 bases in between. The germline V gene encodes CDR1 PRHDT and CDR2 FYEKMQ (reference sequence). The CDR3 runs to 15 residues. CDR3 region: CASSPPRLGPNEQFF. CDR3 bases: TGTGCCAGCAGCCCACCGCGACTAGGTCCCAATGAGCAGTTCTTC.

In nucleotides, the CDR3 is TGTGCCAGCAGTCTTGTCGGACTAGCAGGGGAGACCCAGTACTTC. It is translated as CASSLVGLAGETQYF. J is TRBJ2-5 and V is TRBV2, with 8 bases fitting TRBD2. The length of the CDR3 is 15 residues. Germline loops: CDR1 SNHLY, CDR2 FYNNEI. J lost 5 bases, V lost 5 bases, and 10 bases had no gene match.

This clonotype was counted a few times. This chain connects TRBV10-3 to TRBJ1-1, with 9 bases that match TRBD1. Germline V CDR1 and CDR2: ENHRY, SYGVKD. The ends lost 4 bases at V and 0 bases at J; junction bases unmatched: 3. CDR3 size: 15 residues. The CDR3 DNA reads as TGTGCCATCAGTGCGACAGGGGGTATGAACACTGAAGCTTTCTTT. It translates to CAISATGGMNTEAFF.

This clonotype was observed a handful of times. The chain couples TRBV10-3 to TRBJ2-7; 11 bases fit TRBD1. The CDR3 consists of 15 residues. Germline V gives CDR1 ENHRY, CDR2 SYGVKD. With V trimmed by 0 bases and J by 7 bases, 5 bases remained unmatched. The CDR3 here is CAISESDRGLYEQYF. DNA of the CDR3: TGTGCCATCAGTGAGTCGGACAGGGGGCTATATGAGCAGTACTTC.

The J gene is TRBJ1-2, the V gene TRBV6-6, with 12 bases fitting TRBD1. This CDR3 contains 17 residues. V lost 0 bases and J lost 6; bases outside the gene matches: 8. Germline-derived CDR1 and CDR2 are MNHNY and SVGAGI (reference sequence). CDR3 in DNA: TGTGCCAGCAGTTACTCAACCGGGACAGGGGGCTCTGATGGCTACACCTTC. It is translated as CASSYSTGTGGSDGYTF.

This clonotype was counted a few times. The chain couples TRBV4-3 to TRBJ2-1, with 10 bases identical to TRBD2. V trimming: 4 bases; J trimming: 6 bases; junction bases outside the gene matches: 3. Germline-derived CDR1 and CDR2 are LGHNA and YSLEER. This CDR3 has 14 amino acids. CDR3 in amino acids: CASSRGLAANEQFF. The CDR3 bases are TGCGCCAGCAGCCGAGGACTAGCGGCCAATGAGCAGTTCTTC.

The J gene is TRBJ2-1, the V gene TRBV30; the D is unclear. Trimming took off 5 bases at V and 8 bases at J, with 13 bases between the two ends. Germline values: CDR1 GTSNPN, CDR2 SVGIG (reference sequence). CDR3 length: 12 residues. The CDR3: CAWGLWVDEQFF. The CDR3 DNA follows: TGTGCCTGGGGTCTCTGGGTGGATGAGCAGTTCTTC.

The V call is TRBV19, the J call TRBJ1-2; D is unresolved. The V gene lost 3 bases and the J gene lost 4 bases, with 9 bases spanning the gap. This CDR3 spans 13 amino acids. CDR1 is LNHDA, CDR2 SQIVND, per germline (reference sequence). CDR3 sequence (DNA): TGTGCCAGTAGTATCGGACGGGTCTATGGCTACACCTTC. It yields the protein CASSIGRVYGYTF.